The TCR beta chain under discussion was sequenced for a study of T cell repertoires in cytomegalovirus infection. Study-level background: The public TCR beta signatures pointed to both CMV infection and matching HLA type.

Trimming removed 2 bases from V and 1 base from J; junction bases left unmatched: 6. Germline values: CDR1 SGHTA, CDR2 FQGTGA. This CDR3 region has 16 residues. On this clonotype itself: Its target is not known.

TCRdb processed the reads anew with MiXCR; each CDR3 protein has one entry. The sample shows 200,000 to 300,000 distinct CDR3 sequences, approximately 13% of them seen only once. Findings and caveats of the study: Cumulative frequency (of public TCR beta family members) identified carriers of CMV plus the relevant HLA.

Sequencing was carried out using PBMCs. The chain is built from TRBV7-3 and TRBJ2-7, with 9 bases aligning to TRBD1. The TCR sequence derives from a human donor in good health (CMV status not recorded). Some clones in this sample may be carry-over from other donors' samples. In nucleotides, the CDR3 is TGTGCCAGCAGCTTAGCCGGGACAGGGATATCCTACGAGCAGTACTTC. It yields the protein CASSLAGTGISYEQYF.